Below, 27 T cell receptor beta chains from the same sample are listed, as sequenced in a study of T cell responses to AZD1222 COVID-19 vaccine. Assay: immunoSEQ multiplex PCR; the TCRdb copy retains only in-frame clones and omits some. The table lists approximately 190,000 clones, 93% of them singletons. Sequenced here: peripheral blood, sampled 28 days after the second AZD1222 dose. These receptors came from an adult who received the AZD1222 COVID-19 vaccine.

This clone came up once. The V and J genes are TRBV4-1 and TRBJ2-1, with a possible D match to TRBD1 (5 bases). Germline values: CDR1 MGHRA, CDR2 YSYEKL. CDR3 length: 13 amino acids. V was shortened by 2 bases and J by 6 bases, with 8 bases between the two germline ends. The CDR3 DNA follows: TGCGCCAGCAGCCAAACCGACAGCAATGAGCAGTTCTTC. This codes for CASSQTDSNEQFF.

V is TRBV14 and J is TRBJ1-1, with 7 nucleotides matching TRBD1. Germline assignment: CDR1 SGHDN and CDR2 FVKESK. J lost 0 bases, V lost 6 bases, and 7 bases had no gene match. CDR3 size: 15 residues. CDR3 bases: TGTGCCAGCAGACTTTCTGGACAGGTGAACACTGAAGCTTTCTTT. Translating it yields CASRLSGQVNTEAFF.

The V and J genes are TRBV14 and TRBJ1-2; no clear D. Germline V gives CDR1 SGHDN, CDR2 FVKESK. This CDR3 spans 13 amino acids. V gave up 0 bases and J gave up 1 base, with 3 bases separating them. In DNA, the CDR3 is TGTGCCAGCAGCCAAGAGTTTAACTATGGCTACACCTTC. This encodes CASSQEFNYGYTF.

The CDR3 here is CASSLFAGLNYEQYF. The CDR3 coding sequence is TGTGCCAGCAGCTTATTTGCGGGCCTCAACTACGAGCAGTACTTC. The J gene is TRBJ2-7, the V gene TRBV7-8, with D possibly being TRBD2 (5 bases). Looked up from germline, CDR1 is SGHVS and CDR2 is FQNEAQ. The CDR3 is made up of 15 amino acids. V dropped 2 bases and J dropped 3 bases, with 14 bases sitting between them. Full variable domain (missing parts from reference TRBV7-8 and TRBJ2-7): GAGVSQSPRYKVAKRGQDVALRCDPISGHVSLFWYQQALGQGPEFLTYFQNEAQLDKSGLPSDRFFAERPEGSVSTLKIQRTQQEDSAVYLCASSLFAGLNYEQYFGPGTRLTVT.

The V and J genes are TRBV30 and TRBJ1-1; 7 positions agree with TRBD1. CDR3 size: 13 residues. Trimming took 1 base from V and 6 from J; bases not matched to a gene: 5. The germline V gene encodes CDR1 GTSNPN and CDR2 SVGIG (reference sequence). CDR3 amino acids: CAWSATGLAEAFF. In DNA, the CDR3 is TGTGCCTGGAGTGCGACAGGGTTGGCTGAAGCTTTCTTT.

The chain employs TRBV5-1 and TRBJ2-3, with D maybe TRBD2 (6 bases). The germline V gene encodes CDR1 SGHRS and CDR2 YFSETQ. The V end lost 4 bases, the J end lost 5 bases, and 14 bases lay between the germline ends. There are 14 residues in the CDR3. CDR3 nucleotides: TGCGCCAGCAGCCCACGGGGGACTGGAGATACGCAGTATTTT. This encodes CASSPRGTGDTQYF.

The genes are TRBV11-2 and TRBJ2-3; 7 bases are shared with TRBD1. CDR3 size: 12 residues. Germline V lookup: CDR1 SGHAT, CDR2 FQNNGV. V gave up 6 bases and J gave up 7 bases; unmatched junction bases: 4. The CDR3 sequence: CASRTGENTQYF. In DNA, the CDR3 is TGTGCCAGCAGAACAGGGGAAAATACGCAGTATTTT.

The chain is built from TRBV29-1 and TRBJ1-3, with D maybe TRBD1 (5 bases). Trimming removed 5 bases at V and 0 bases at J, with 11 bases between. The CDR3 totals 14 residues. CDR1 and CDR2 (germline): SQVTM, ANQGSEA. This chain's CDR3 is CSVLQTASGNTIYF. The CDR3 region has the DNA TGCAGCGTTTTACAGACAGCCTCTGGAAACACCATATATTTT.

This chain joins TRBV7-2 and TRBJ1-1; 8 bases are a match to TRBD1. Germline CDR1 reads SGHTA; CDR2 reads FQGNSA. V trimming: 1 base; J trimming: 5 bases; junction bases outside the gene matches: 9. This CDR3 is built from 16 residues. Here the CDR3 reads CASSLGPTTGGTEAFF. CDR3 nucleotides: TGTGCCAGCAGCTTAGGCCCGACCACAGGGGGGACTGAAGCTTTCTTT. The full variable domain, with the rest looked up from reference TRBV7-2 and TRBJ1-1, is GAGVSQSPSNKVTEKGKDVELRCDPISGHTALYWYRQSLGQGLEFLIYFQGNSAPDKSGLPSDRFSAERTGGSVSTLTIQRTQQEDSAVYLCASSLGPTTGGTEAFFGQGTRLTVV.

The rearrangement joins TRBV5-4 to TRBJ1-1; unclear D gene. Germline loops: CDR1 SGHNT, CDR2 YYREEE (reference sequence). This CDR3 is 15 amino acids long. Between the trimmed V and J ends, which lost 0 bases and 4 bases, there was a span of 13 bases. The CDR3 nucleotides read TGTGCCAGCAGCTTGGTTGGTGGGATCGGCACTGAAGCTTTCTTT. As protein: CASSLVGGIGTEAFF.

V gene TRBV5-1 combines with J gene TRBJ1-4; D not certain. The germline V gene encodes CDR1 SGHRS and CDR2 YFSETQ. CDR3 length: 18 amino acids. The V and J ends lost 4 bases and 3 bases respectively, with 22 bases between them. The CDR3 protein is CASSGRTAQAGSNEKLFF. The CDR3 DNA reads TGCGCCAGCAGCGGGAGGACGGCCCAGGCCGGCTCTAATGAAAAACTGTTTTTT.

The chain employs TRBV7-9 and TRBJ2-7; maybe TRBD1 (6 bases). Germline V gene sequence: CDR1 SEHNR, CDR2 FQNEAQ (reference sequence). Trimming took 5 bases from V and 0 from J, leaving 14 bases between them. The length of the CDR3 is 15 residues. The CDR3 reads CASSGTDRSSYEQYF. The CDR3 DNA reads TGTGCCAGCAGCGGCACCGACAGGAGCTCCTACGAGCAGTACTTC. The entire variable domain, with the rest obtained from reference TRBV7-9 and TRBJ2-7, is as follows: DTGVSQNPRHKITKRGQNVTFRCDPISEHNRLYWYRQTLGQGPEFLTYFQNEAQLEKSRLLSDRFSAERPKGSFSTLEIQRTEQGDSAMYLCASSGTDRSSYEQYFGPGTRLTVT.

J is TRBJ1-4 and V is TRBV5-1; 7 bases agree with TRBD1. V was clipped by 4 bases and J by 4 bases; unmatched bases: 10. The CDR3 has 16 residues. Germline values: CDR1 SGHRS, CDR2 YFSETQ. CDR3 nucleotide sequence: TGCGCCAGCAGCCGTTTTGCCGGGACAGATAATGAAAAACTGTTTTTT. Protein sequence: CASSRFAGTDNEKLFF.

V is TRBV5-5 and J is TRBJ1-5; D may be TRBD1 (5 bases). This CDR3 spans 15 amino acids. The germline V gene has CDR1 SGHKS and CDR2 YYEKEE (reference sequence). V dropped 4 bases and J dropped 2 bases, with 13 bases sitting between them. CDR3 nucleotides: TGTGCCAGCAGCCCGGGACTGTCCGGCAATCAGCCCCAGCATTTT. Amino acid sequence: CASSPGLSGNQPQHF.

The chain recombines TRBV24-1 with TRBJ1-2; the match to TRBD1 covers 9 bases. Germline V gives CDR1 KGHDR, CDR2 SFDVKD. CDR3 length: 13 amino acids. Germline trimming cut 4 bases from V and 8 bases from J; bases unmatched to any gene: 4. CDR3 sequence (DNA): TGTGCCACCAGTGAGCCGGGACAGGGCGGCTACACCTTC. As protein: CATSEPGQGGYTF.

The genes are TRBV7-9 and TRBJ1-2; D ambiguous. The germline V gene has CDR1 SEHNR and CDR2 FQNEAQ (reference sequence). This CDR3 is 14 amino acids long. With 1 base removed from V and 7 bases from J, the gap between germline ends came to 13 bases. This CDR3 is CASSLDGNLRGYTF. The CDR3, as DNA: TGTGCCAGCAGCTTAGATGGTAACCTCCGTGGCTACACCTTC.

The chain is built from TRBV27 and TRBJ1-5; no clear D. CDR1 and CDR2 from the germline V gene are MNHEY and SMNVEV (reference sequence). This CDR3 region has 14 residues. With 2 bases removed from V and 3 bases from J, the gap between germline ends came to 8 bases. The CDR3, as DNA: TGTGCCAGCAGTTTACGCGGAGTCAATCAGCCCCAGCATTTT. This gives the protein CASSLRGVNQPQHF.

The genes are TRBV18 and TRBJ2-5; tentatively, D is TRBD1 (5 bases). Trimming left V 2 bases short and J 0 bases short, with 10 bases between. The germline V gene has CDR1 KGHSH and CDR2 LQKENI. The CDR3 has 15 amino acids. CDR3 in amino acids: CASSPTRTNQETQYF. As DNA, the CDR3 is TGTGCCAGCTCACCAACCAGGACAAACCAAGAGACCCAGTACTTC.

The DNA of the CDR3 is TGTGCCAGCTCACCGTTGACAGGGTCTTTGAACACTGAAGCTTTCTTT. It encodes CASSPLTGSLNTEAFF. This rearrangement joins TRBV18 to TRBJ1-1; TRBD1 agrees at 7 bases. The CDR3 runs 16 residues. CDR1 is KGHSH and CDR2 is LQKENI in the germline V gene. With V trimmed by 3 bases and J by 0 bases, 7 bases remained unmatched.

This clone was observed a few times. The chain employs TRBV28 and TRBJ1-5; D not resolved. V gave up 5 bases and J gave up 11 bases, with 13 bases separating them. Germline values: CDR1 MDHEN, CDR2 SYDVKM. This CDR3 has 12 residues. CDR3 in DNA: TGTGCCAGCAGTGGGCAAGCCCCAGCCCAGCATTTT. Amino acids: CASSGQAPAQHF.

V gene TRBV5-1 combines with J gene TRBJ1-5, with D tentatively TRBD1 (5 bases). The CDR3 runs 15 residues. Germline V gene sequence: CDR1 SGHRS, CDR2 YFSETQ. The V end was cut by 0 bases, the J end by 7 bases, with 14 bases between. CDR3 DNA: TGCGCCAGCAGCTTGGGGGGAGGGGCTAACCAGCCCCAGCATTTT. It translates to CASSLGGGANQPQHF.

The chain's CDR3 is CASSLQGDTEAFF. CDR3 coding DNA: TGTGCCAGCAGCTTACAAGGGGACACTGAAGCTTTCTTT. This chain links TRBV7-9 with TRBJ1-1; perhaps TRBD1 as D (5 bases). Trimming removed 2 bases at V and 3 bases at J, with 7 bases between. In germline, CDR1 is SEHNR, CDR2 FQNEAQ (reference sequence). The CDR3 runs to 13 residues.

This clone was seen once. In DNA form, the CDR3 reads TGTGCCAGCAGCTTACAGACAGGGAGTAATTCACCCCTCCACTTT. This sequence encodes CASSLQTGSNSPLHF. The rearrangement uses TRBV7-9 and TRBJ1-6; 7 bases fit TRBD1. Germline values: CDR1 SEHNR, CDR2 FQNEAQ (reference sequence). The CDR3 sequence is 15 residues long. V lost 2 bases and J lost 6; bases outside the gene matches: 4.

The rearrangement links TRBV5-5 to TRBJ2-5; D possibly corresponds to TRBD1 (7 bases). V shed 6 bases and J shed 5 bases, with 23 bases lying between them. Germline V lookup: CDR1 SGHKS, CDR2 YYEKEE (reference sequence). The CDR3 is 16 amino acids. CDR3 protein: CASNLVRGALGETQYF. The CDR3 bases are TGTGCCAGCAACCTTGTCAGGGGGGCCCTGGGGGAGACCCAGTACTTC.

This rearrangement joins TRBV19 to TRBJ2-3; D is ambiguous. This CDR3 region has 14 residues. Germline V CDR1 and CDR2: LNHDA, SQIVND (reference sequence). Trimming removed 3 bases from V and 2 bases from J, with 9 bases in between. The CDR3 nucleotides are TGTGCCAGTAGTATTTCAAAGAACACAGATACGCAGTATTTT. Amino acids: CASSISKNTDTQYF.

The V call is TRBV2, the J call TRBJ1-2; D is undetermined. The CDR3 has 13 residues. Germline V CDR1 and CDR2: SNHLY, FYNNEI. Deletions cut 5 bases from V and 3 bases from J, with 10 bases between. CDR3 loop: CASSNRLDYGYTF. The DNA for the CDR3 is TGTGCCAGCAGTAACAGACTAGACTATGGCTACACCTTC. Drawing the rest from reference TRBV2 and TRBJ1-2, the complete variable domain is EPEVTQTPSHQVTQMGQEVILRCVPISNHLYFYWYRQILGQKVEFLVSFYNNEISEKSEIFDDQFSVERPDGSNFTLKIRSTKLEDSAMYFCASSNRLDYGYTFGSGTRLTVV.

There are a few counts of this clone. This chain uses TRBV25-1 with TRBJ2-5, with D unclear. Germline CDR1 MGHDK, CDR2 SYGVNS. The CDR3 is 11 residues long. Trimming removed 3 bases at V and 6 bases at J, with 5 bases between. The CDR3 protein is CASSDGKTQYF. The CDR3 bases are TGTGCCAGCAGTGACGGAAAGACCCAGTACTTC. The full variable domain, with the rest looked up from reference TRBV25-1 and TRBJ2-5, is EADIYQTPRYLVIGTGKKITLECSQTMGHDKMYWYQQDPGMELHLIHYSYGVNSTEKGDLSSESTVSRIRTEHFPLTLESARPSHTSQYLCASSDGKTQYFGPGTRLLVL.